Given below is one TCR beta chain in context. Its target is unknown. This table comes from immunoSEQ multiplex PCR, and its TCRdb copy is limited to in-frame clones, with some not included. Of approximately 9,000 clones in the sample, around 80% were seen once. These data are taken from a study of T cell repertoires in ileal Crohn's disease. Findings of the study overall: Mucosal expansions were suggested to be mainly CD8 T cells.

Sequencing used ileal tissue. This clonotype was sampled from an adult with Crohn's disease.

CDR3 residues: CASSPPRGAYGYTF. The CDR3 coding sequence is TGTGCCAGCAGCCCCCCCCGGGGAGCCTATGGCTACACCTTC. The chain joins TRBV6-5 to TRBJ1-2, with D unresolved. Germline-derived CDR1 and CDR2 are MNHEY and SVGAGI. The ends were cut back, 6 bases at V and 4 bases at J, with 15 bases in the middle. The CDR3 consists of 14 residues.